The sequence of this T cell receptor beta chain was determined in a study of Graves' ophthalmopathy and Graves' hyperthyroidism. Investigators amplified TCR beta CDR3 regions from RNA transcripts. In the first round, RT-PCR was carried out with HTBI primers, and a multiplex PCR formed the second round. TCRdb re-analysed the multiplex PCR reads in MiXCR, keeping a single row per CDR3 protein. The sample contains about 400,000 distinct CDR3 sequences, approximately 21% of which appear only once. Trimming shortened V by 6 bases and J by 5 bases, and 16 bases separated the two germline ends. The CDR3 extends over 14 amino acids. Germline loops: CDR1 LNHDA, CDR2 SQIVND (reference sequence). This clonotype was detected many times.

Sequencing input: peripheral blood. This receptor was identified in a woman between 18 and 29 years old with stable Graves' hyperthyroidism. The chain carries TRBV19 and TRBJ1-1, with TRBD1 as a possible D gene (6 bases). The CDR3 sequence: CASSKQGVWTEAFF. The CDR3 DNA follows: TGTGCCAGTAGCAAACAGGGAGTATGGACTGAAGCTTTCTTT.